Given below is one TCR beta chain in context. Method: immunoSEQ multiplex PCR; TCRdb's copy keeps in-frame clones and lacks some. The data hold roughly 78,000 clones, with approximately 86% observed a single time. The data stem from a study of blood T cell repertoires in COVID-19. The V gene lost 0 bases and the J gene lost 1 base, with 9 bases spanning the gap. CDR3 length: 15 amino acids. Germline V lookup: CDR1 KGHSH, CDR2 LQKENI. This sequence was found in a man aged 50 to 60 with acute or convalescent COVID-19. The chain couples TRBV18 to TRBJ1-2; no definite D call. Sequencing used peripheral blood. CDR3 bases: TGTGCCAGCTCACCACCTTACGGAGTTAACTATGGCTACACCTTC. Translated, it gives CASSPPYGVNYGYTF.